This is a list of T cell receptor beta chains from one sample in a study of cytomegalovirus exposure and HLA in healthy donors. Assay: immunoSEQ multiplex PCR; the TCRdb copy retains only in-frame clones and omits some. The sample consists of about 200,000 clones, around 77% of them appearing once. Sample: PBMCs. These receptors all stem from a woman younger than 45 in good health and CMV-seronegative. Both conserved end residues are part of each CDR3. Each record gives: V gene, D gene, clone size, J gene, CDR3 protein, CDR3 DNA. A D gene is named only where the DNA matches it firmly. Clone size appears in some rows only: once, few, many, or a class for an expanded clone.

TRBV4-1	TRBD1	.	TRBJ1-3	CASSLAPTGTGNTIYF	TGCGCCAGCAGTCTAGCCCCGACAGGGACTGGAAACACCATATATTTT
TRBV15	TRBD2	.	TRBJ2-1	CATQSGGFDEQFF	TGTGCCACCCAGAGCGGGGGGTTCGATGAGCAGTTCTTC
TRBV5-6	.	once	TRBJ1-1	CASSFIGVLDTEAFF	TGTGCCAGCAGCTTTATCGGGGTCTTGGACACTGAAGCTTTCTTT
TRBV4-1	.	.	TRBJ1-5	CASSLSPQGREGNQPQHF	TGCGCCAGCAGCCTCAGCCCACAGGGTCGGGAGGGCAATCAGCCCCAGCATTTT
TRBV11-2	.	.	TRBJ2-1	CASSWERPADEQFF	TGTGCCAGCAGCTGGGAGAGGCCAGCGGATGAGCAGTTCTTC
TRBV6-5	TRBD1	.	TRBJ1-5	CASSVQGGQPQHF	TGTGCCAGCAGTGTACAGGGGGGGCAGCCCCAGCATTTT
TRBV9	.	.	TRBJ1-2	CASSAQGIYGYTF	TGTGCCAGCAGCGCCCAGGGAATCTATGGCTACACCTTC
TRBV30	.	few	TRBJ1-1	CAWRSGRTNTEAFF	TGTGCCTGGAGATCCGGGAGAACGAACACTGAAGCTTTCTTT
TRBV6-4	TRBD2	.	TRBJ2-5	CASSAGLAGGPVQTQYF	TGTGCCAGCAGTGCTGGGCTAGCGGGGGGGCCTGTTCAGACCCAGTACTTC
TRBV7-8	.	.	TRBJ1-1	CASSLLGVSGGNTEAFF	TGTGCCAGCAGCTTACTAGGGGTCTCCGGGGGGAACACTGAAGCTTTCTTT
TRBV6-4	.	.	TRBJ1-2	CASSDFVTSGSYTF	TGTGCCAGCAGTGACTTTGTTACCTCGGGTAGCTACACCTTC
TRBV7-9	.	.	TRBJ2-5	CSSSLRQETQYF	TGTTCCAGCAGCCTCCGGCAAGAGACCCAGTACTTC
TRBV30	TRBD2	.	TRBJ2-3	CAWNRGLAGQRDTQYF	TGTGCCTGGAACCGGGGACTAGCGGGACAACGAGATACGCAGTATTTT
TRBV5-6	.	.	TRBJ2-7	CASSFVGMSSYEQYF	TGTGCCAGCAGCTTTGTCGGGATGAGCTCCTACGAGCAGTACTTC
TRBV4-1	.	.	TRBJ1-1	CASRPQPGVNTEAFF	TGCGCCAGCAGACCTCAGCCGGGGGTGAACACTGAAGCTTTCTTT
TRBV2	.	.	TRBJ1-2	CASTQRGRGYTF	TGTGCCAGCACCCAGCGGGGGAGGGGCTACACCTTC
TRBV19	.	once	TRBJ1-6	CASSIVASTYNSPLHF	TGTGCCAGTAGTATCGTAGCATCAACTTATAATTCACCCCTCCACTTT
TRBV4-2	TRBD1	.	TRBJ2-7	CASSHESRTGRLYEQYF	TGTGCCAGCAGCCACGAGTCGAGGACAGGGCGCCTCTACGAGCAGTACTTC
TRBV5-4	TRBD1	once	TRBJ1-1	CASSPNTGTANTEAFF	TGTGCCAGCAGCCCGAATACCGGGACAGCGAACACTGAAGCTTTCTTT
TRBV18	.	once	TRBJ2-6	CASSPQVISSGANVLTF	TGTGCCAGCTCACCCCAGGTCATTAGCTCTGGGGCCAACGTCCTGACTTTC
TRBV5-4	TRBD2	.	TRBJ2-1	CASSRRTSGRDEQFF	TGTGCCAGCAGCCGAAGGACTAGCGGGAGGGATGAGCAGTTCTTC
TRBV6-5	.	.	TRBJ2-3	CASSSYDKDTQYF	TGTGCCAGCAGTTCCTACGACAAAGATACGCAGTATTTT
TRBV20-1	TRBD1	.	TRBJ1-2	CSADQGDGYTF	TGCAGTGCGGATCAGGGGGATGGCTACACCTTC
TRBV6-1	.	.	TRBJ1-5	CASSSPRKLDQPQHF	TGTGCCAGCAGTTCACCCCGGAAACTAGATCAGCCCCAGCATTTT
TRBV28	TRBD1	.	TRBJ1-2	CASTPGTVLGYTF	TGTGCCAGCACCCCCGGGACAGTCTTAGGCTACACCTTC
TRBV5-4	.	once	TRBJ1-4	CASSLSENEKLFF	TGTGCCAGCAGCTTGTCGGAGAATGAAAAACTGTTTTTT
TRBV2	TRBD1	.	TRBJ2-7	CASSEMTGLYEQYF	TGTGCCAGCAGTGAAATGACAGGGCTCTACGAGCAGTACTTC
TRBV5-4	.	.	TRBJ2-2	CASSTGIPPEFF	TGTGCTAGCTCAACCGGGATCCCTCCCGAGTTTTTT
TRBV7-8	.	.	TRBJ2-5	CASSVGWGGGAMETQYF	TGTGCCAGCAGCGTTGGTTGGGGTGGGGGGGCGATGGAGACCCAGTACTTC
TRBV2	TRBD2	.	TRBJ2-3	CASPAGGANTDTQYF	TGTGCCAGCCCGGCGGGGGGAGCCAACACAGATACGCAGTATTTT
TRBV28	TRBD1	.	TRBJ2-7	CASSLYRDRPYEQYF	TGTGCCAGCAGTTTATATAGGGACAGGCCCTACGAGCAGTACTTC
TRBV5-6	.	.	TRBJ1-2	CASSPTTPNYGYTF	TGTGCCAGCAGCCCCACGACACCAAACTATGGCTACACCTTC